The rows below give T cell receptor beta chains drawn from one sample of a study of blood T cell repertoires in COVID-19. Profiled with immunoSEQ multiplex PCR; TCRdb holds only in-frame clones, not every one. The sample carries approximately 240,000 clones, approximately 80% recorded once. Sequencing was done on a sample of peripheral blood. Receptors originate from a woman older than 75 with active or convalescent COVID-19. Both conserved end residues are part of each CDR3. A D gene is named only where the DNA matches it firmly. Clone size appears in some rows only: once, few, many, or a class for an expanded clone.

len	abundance	v_gene	d_gene	j_gene	CDR3aa	CDR3nt
14	-	TRBV28	TRBD1	TRBJ1-2	CASSAYRGLDGYTF	TGTGCCAGCAGTGCATACAGGGGATTGGATGGCTACACCTTC
13	-	TRBV2	-	TRBJ1-2	CASSDTRSYGYTF	TGTGCCAGCAGTGATACTCGTAGCTATGGCTACACCTTC
17	-	TRBV19	TRBD2	TRBJ2-7	CASSMALAGPSSYEQYF	TGTGCCAGTAGTATGGCATTAGCGGGACCCAGCTCCTACGAGCAGTACTTC
22	-	TRBV19	TRBD1	TRBJ1-1	CASRRDGRLTDRAGRLDTEAFF	TGTGCCAGTAGACGAGATGGAAGATTAACCGACAGGGCTGGTCGGTTGGACACTGAAGCTTTCTTT
16	-	TRBV5-6	-	TRBJ2-3	CASSLAAGVGTDTQYF	TGTGCCAGCAGCTTGGCGGCAGGGGTGGGCACAGATACGCAGTATTTT
15	-	TRBV20-1	TRBD1	TRBJ1-5	CSASVGQVSSQPQHF	TGCAGTGCTAGTGTGGGACAGGTTAGCTCGCAGCCCCAGCATTTT
15	-	TRBV10-1	-	TRBJ2-6	CASSERGTGANVLTF	TGCGCCAGCAGTGAGAGGGGCACTGGGGCCAACGTCCTGACTTTC
16	-	TRBV18	-	TRBJ2-7	CASSPILYAEAYEQYF	TGTGCCAGCTCACCCATTCTTTATGCGGAGGCCTACGAGCAGTACTTC
13	-	TRBV19	-	TRBJ1-1	CASSMGQNTEAFF	TGTGCCAGTAGTATGGGACAGAACACTGAAGCTTTCTTT
16	-	TRBV20-1	-	TRBJ2-1	CSASQYSGILYNEQFF	TGCAGTGCTAGTCAATATAGCGGAATACTCTACAATGAGCAGTTCTTC
15	-	TRBV28	TRBD2	TRBJ2-3	CASSFLPSGIDTQYF	TGTGCCAGCAGTTTCCTTCCTAGCGGGATAGATACGCAGTATTTT
15	-	TRBV13	-	TRBJ2-7	CASSLGGTLTYEQYF	TGTGCCAGCAGCTTAGGGGGGACTCTAACCTACGAGCAGTACTTC
14	-	TRBV28	-	TRBJ1-2	CASSEEGHNYGYTF	TGTGCCAGCAGTGAGGAAGGCCATAACTATGGCTACACCTTC
16	-	TRBV5-1	-	TRBJ1-6	CASSYRAIEFNSPLHF	TGCGCCAGCAGCTACAGGGCTATCGAATTTAATTCACCCCTCCACTTT
13	-	TRBV3-1/TRBV3-2	TRBD1	TRBJ2-1	CASSRGQGYEQFF	TGTGCCAGCAGCCGGGGACAGGGTTATGAGCAGTTCTTC
15	-	TRBV11-1	-	TRBJ2-1	CASRLTSEGGNEQFF	TGTGCCAGCAGGCTTACTAGCGAGGGGGGCAATGAGCAGTTCTTC
11	-	TRBV20-1	-	TRBJ2-5	CSVSFGETQYF	TGCAGTGTCTCCTTCGGAGAGACCCAGTACTTC
15	-	TRBV30	-	TRBJ1-4	CAWSVIRGSGEKLFF	TGTGCCTGGAGTGTCATCCGGGGTTCCGGCGAAAAACTGTTTTTT
13	once	TRBV19	-	TRBJ1-2	CASSISGPYGYTF	TGTGCCAGTAGTATAAGTGGCCCCTATGGCTACACCTTC
15	once	TRBV2	-	TRBJ1-6	CASNKQGSYNSPLHF	TGTGCCAGCAATAAACAGGGTTCCTATAATTCACCCCTCCACTTT
15	few	TRBV19	TRBD1	TRBJ2-2	CASSGDRAGNRGAVF	TGTGCCAGTAGTGGAGACAGGGCCGGGAACCGGGGAGCTGTTTTT
15	-	TRBV10-3	TRBD1	TRBJ1-4	CAISESGGFREKLFF	TGTGCCATCAGTGAGTCAGGGGGCTTTCGTGAAAAACTGTTTTTT
11	-	TRBV19	-	TRBJ2-1	CASSRDNEQFF	TGTGCCAGTAGTAGAGACAATGAGCAGTTCTTC
12	-	TRBV3-1/TRBV3-2	-	TRBJ2-1	CASSQQGAEQFF	TGTGCCAGCAGCCAACAGGGTGCTGAGCAGTTCTTC
16	-	TRBV5-1	-	TRBJ2-7	CASSPRRGAPSYEQYF	TGCGCCAGCAGCCCCCGGAGGGGTGCCCCCTCCTACGAGCAGTACTTC
17	-	TRBV15	TRBD1	TRBJ1-2	CATSRGGQGNFNHGYTF	TGTGCCACCAGCAGAGGGGGACAGGGGAATTTTAATCATGGCTACACCTTC
16	few	TRBV4-2	TRBD2	TRBJ2-7	CASSQEVGGTTYEQYF	TGTGCCAGCAGCCAAGAGGTGGGCGGGACTACCTACGAGCAGTACTTC
17	-	TRBV18	TRBD1	TRBJ1-1	CASRNNRGAGRNTEAFF	TGTGCCAGCCGCAACAACAGGGGTGCGGGTAGGAACACTGAAGCTTTCTTT
17	few	TRBV5-1	-	TRBJ1-3	CASSPSTAAVDRNTIYF	TGCGCCAGCAGCCCCTCCACGGCGGCAGTTGACCGAAACACCATATATTTT
13	-	TRBV3-1/TRBV3-2	TRBD2	TRBJ2-1	CASSGTSGNEQFF	TGTGCCAGCAGCGGGACTAGCGGCAATGAGCAGTTCTTC
16	-	TRBV4-1	TRBD1	TRBJ2-7	CASSRGTGGETYEQYF	TGCGCCAGCAGCCGCGGGACAGGGGGAGAAACCTACGAGCAGTACTTC
12	-	TRBV2	-	TRBJ1-1	CASSRSITEAFF	TGTGCCAGCAGTCGCAGTATCACTGAAGCTTTCTTT
13	-	TRBV19	-	TRBJ1-1	CASSIDRGYEAFF	TGTGCCAGTAGTATAGATCGAGGCTATGAAGCTTTCTTT
16	-	TRBV19	TRBD1	TRBJ1-5	CASSPKDRGHGQPQHF	TGTGCCAGTAGTCCTAAAGACAGGGGGCATGGTCAGCCCCAGCATTTT
15	-	TRBV14	TRBD1	TRBJ1-4	CASSVWTGGGEKLFF	TGTGCCAGCAGCGTATGGACAGGGGGAGGCGAAAAACTGTTTTTT
17	-	TRBV3-1/TRBV3-2	TRBD2	TRBJ2-2	CASSPTAGGPLGGELFF	TGTGCCAGCAGCCCCACGGCGGGGGGCCCTCTCGGCGGGGAGCTGTTTTTT
17	-	TRBV7-9	TRBD1	TRBJ1-2	CASSRPGQGDLNYGYTF	TGTGCCAGCAGCAGACCGGGACAGGGGGATTTGAACTATGGCTACACCTTC
17	-	TRBV30	TRBD1	TRBJ1-5	CAWSDEDRGFRNQPQHF	TGTGCCTGGAGTGATGAGGACAGGGGATTTCGGAATCAGCCCCAGCATTTT
17	-	TRBV30	TRBD1	TRBJ1-3	CAWSEKGQLNSGNTIYF	TGTGCCTGGAGTGAAAAGGGACAGCTAAACTCTGGAAACACCATATATTTT
14	-	TRBV7-2	TRBD1	TRBJ2-5	CASSPGTGGKTQYF	TGTGCCAGCAGCCCCGGGACAGGCGGGAAGACCCAGTACTTC
15	-	TRBV28	TRBD1	TRBJ1-2	CASSFGQGADYGYTF	TGTGCCAGCAGTTTCGGACAGGGGGCGGACTATGGCTACACCTTC
15	-	TRBV3-1/TRBV3-2	-	TRBJ2-7	CASSQEPSPAYEQYF	TGTGCCAGCAGCCAAGAACCCTCTCCAGCCTACGAGCAGTACTTC
15	few	TRBV30	TRBD2	TRBJ2-3	CAWGRLAGGTDTQYF	TGTGCCTGGGGTCGACTAGCGGGAGGGACGGATACGCAGTATTTT
15	few	TRBV7-2	-	TRBJ2-3	CASSTLLGGTDTQYF	TGTGCCAGCAGCACACTCCTAGGGGGCACAGATACGCAGTATTTT
14	-	TRBV5-4	-	TRBJ2-3	CASNSRGGTDTQYF	TGTGCCAGCAACTCTCGCGGGGGCACAGATACGCAGTATTTT
15	-	TRBV5-1	-	TRBJ1-5	CASSLAGGIGQPQHF	TGCGCCAGCAGCTTGGCCGGGGGGATTGGTCAGCCCCAGCATTTT
17	-	TRBV27	-	TRBJ1-6	CASSLLSGLTYNSPLHF	TGTGCCAGCAGTTTATTGTCAGGGTTGACCTATAATTCACCCCTCCACTTT
15	-	TRBV4-2	TRBD2	TRBJ2-1	CASSLSGSPDNEQFF	TGTGCCAGCAGCCTTAGCGGGAGTCCTGACAATGAGCAGTTCTTC
16	-	TRBV5-1	-	TRBJ2-1	CASSLVLGGSYNEQFF	TGCGCCAGCAGCTTGGTGCTGGGGGGCTCCTACAATGAGCAGTTCTTC
16	few	TRBV7-9	-	TRBJ2-7	CASSSARGHRYYEQYF	TGTGCCAGCAGCTCAGCGAGGGGACATCGATACTACGAGCAGTACTTC
15	-	TRBV19	-	TRBJ1-1	CASSLQGRLDTEAFF	TGTGCCAGTAGTTTACAGGGAAGGTTGGACACTGAAGCTTTCTTT
13	-	TRBV5-6	-	TRBJ1-1	CASSLTGKTEAFF	TGTGCCAGCAGTCTTACAGGGAAGACTGAAGCTTTCTTT
11	-	TRBV6-6	TRBD2	TRBJ2-3	CASCGGATQYF	TGTGCCAGCTGCGGGGGGGCTACGCAGTATTTT
17	-	TRBV11-2	TRBD1	TRBJ2-2	CASSPVGTGGGTGELFF	TGTGCCAGCAGCCCGGTCGGGACAGGGGGAGGCACCGGGGAGCTGTTTTTT
15	-	TRBV6-5	TRBD1	TRBJ2-1	CASSYPSPGGNEQFF	TGTGCCAGCAGTTACCCCTCCCCAGGGGGCAATGAGCAGTTCTTC
13	-	TRBV2	-	TRBJ2-5	CASSPEAEETQYF	TGTGCCAGCAGTCCGGAGGCGGAGGAGACCCAGTACTTC
18	few	TRBV15	TRBD1	TRBJ1-3	CATSRRTGNIRSGNTIYF	TGTGCCACCAGCAGGAGGACAGGGAATATTAGGTCTGGAAACACCATATATTTT
14	-	TRBV6-2/TRBV6-3	-	TRBJ2-7	CASSFSGITYEQYF	TGTGCCAGCAGTTTTTCGGGGATTACCTACGAGCAGTACTTC
15	-	TRBV19	-	TRBJ1-5	CASSPLGPSNQPQHF	TGTGCCAGTAGTCCCCTGGGGCCTAGCAATCAGCCCCAGCATTTT